Shown below are 26 T cell receptor beta chains from a single sample sequenced in a study of post-analysis software for immune sequencing data (dated by TCRdb to 2015 to 2017). General conclusions and limits of the study: Patients showed significantly higher frequencies than controls for a few TRBV segments, among them TRBV5-6, TRBV5-1 and TRBV20-1.

The method behind the library was PCR. These reads were obtained on an Illumina HiSeq 2500. To reduce PCR and sequencing biases, unique molecular identifiers were incorporated into the TCR beta cDNA libraries. TCRdb passed the public sequencing reads through fastp at Q25 and MiXCR, retaining productive beta sequences. Entries are consolidated by CDR3 protein sequence, retaining the most common genes and DNA. This sample gives roughly 730,000 distinct CDR3 sequences in total; 25% to 30% of them show up just once. The ten largest clones take up roughly 0.57% of the sample. The antigens these receptors bind are not known. Sequenced: blood. All receptors derive from a girl between 5 and 17 years old with multiple sclerosis.

At least ten counts were recorded for this clonotype. V is TRBV29-1 and J is TRBJ2-7; 7 bases fit TRBD1. CDR3 length: 13 residues. The V gene's germline CDR1 is SQVTM and CDR2 ANQGSEA. With V trimmed by 4 bases and J by 2 bases, 5 bases remained unmatched. This CDR3 reads CSVARDRAYEQYF. CDR3 in DNA: TGCAGCGTTGCCCGAGACAGGGCCTACGAGCAGTACTTC.

Regarding this clonotype: It may be a read error: a sequence one base away is much more abundant. This chain links TRBV20-1 with TRBJ2-6, with no clear D. Germline loops: CDR1 DFQATT, CDR2 SNEGSKA (reference sequence). V lost 6 bases, J lost 2 bases, and 8 bases lay in between. The CDR3 has 13 amino acids. CDR3 protein: CSARSPGANVLTF. Written as DNA, the CDR3 is TGCAGTGCGAGAAGCCCTGGGGCCAACGTCCTGACTTTC.

Only a few counts were recorded for this clonotype. The V gene is TRBV13, the J gene TRBJ2-3; 10 nucleotides align to TRBD2. Germline values: CDR1 PRHDT, CDR2 FYEKMQ (reference sequence). The CDR3 length is 15 residues. Trimming cost V 1 base and J 6 bases; bases outside gene matches: 4. CDR3 in amino acids: CASSLEAGGGDTQYF. As DNA, the CDR3 is TGTGCCAGCAGCTTAGAAGCGGGAGGGGGTGATACGCAGTATTTT.

This clonotype was recorded once. The chain uses TRBV5-4 and TRBJ2-7, with 10 bases aligning to TRBD2. This CDR3 contains 16 residues. Germline-derived CDR1 and CDR2 are SGHNT and YYREEE (reference sequence). Trimming at V came to 4 bases and at J to 6 bases, leaving 13 bases not matched to a gene. CDR3 DNA: TGTGCCAGCAGCCCCTCTTGGCTAGCGGGAGCATCCGAGCAGTACTTC. It specifies CASSPSWLAGASEQYF.

The CDR3 region has the DNA TGTGCCATCGGCGAGACGGACGGGCTGAGTGGGGGGGCTTTCTTT. Translation gives CAIGETDGLSGGAFF. The chain is built from TRBV10-3 and TRBJ1-1; a possible D gene is TRBD1 (5 bases). The CDR3 extends over 15 amino acids. Germline V gene data show CDR1 as ENHRY and CDR2 as SYGVKD. The ends were cut back, 8 bases at V and 11 bases at J, with 27 bases in the middle.

The chain links TRBV12-3 or TRBV12-4 to TRBJ2-4, with D possibly called TRBD1 or TRBD2 (5 bases each). Trimming removed 7 bases at V and 2 bases at J, with 18 bases between. CDR3 length: 16 amino acids. Here the CDR3 reads CASIGSHWGSKNIQYF. Written as DNA, the CDR3 is TGTGCCAGCATCGGGTCCCACTGGGGGTCCAAAAACATTCAGTACTTC.

This clonotype was counted between two and nine times. The chain couples TRBV13 to TRBJ2-1; 11 bases agree with TRBD2. This CDR3 spans 15 amino acids. Germline-derived CDR1 and CDR2 are PRHDT and FYEKMQ (reference sequence). V shed 4 bases and J 10 bases; nucleotides not matched to a gene: 9. The CDR3: CASSSGLADALEQFF. CDR3 coding DNA: TGTGCCAGCAGCTCGGGACTAGCGGACGCTCTAGAGCAGTTCTTC.

This chain connects TRBV20-1 to TRBJ2-3, with D unclear. The length of the CDR3 is 13 residues. V was pared by 0 bases and J by 4 bases, with 8 bases between. Germline values: CDR1 DFQATT, CDR2 SNEGSKA (reference sequence). In nucleotides, the CDR3 is TGCAGTGCTAGAGAACTAATCGCAGATACGCAGTATTTT. Amino acids: CSARELIADTQYF.

This clonotype turned up a few times. The chain links TRBV5-1 to TRBJ2-4; D tentatively fits TRBD1 or TRBD2 (5 bases each). The better agreement between TRBJ2-7 and the DNA end casts doubt on the J call. The CDR3 runs to 14 residues. The V gene's germline CDR1 is SGHRS and CDR2 YFSETQ. Here the CDR3 reads CASSLGAQADEQYF. The CDR3 nucleotides are TGCGCCAGCAGCCTCGGGGCGCAGGCGGACGAGCAGTACTTC.

This clonotype came up a few times. This chain uses TRBV20-1 with TRBJ2-4, with D possibly TRBD1 on 5 matching bases. The CDR3 contains 15 residues. Trimming cost V 4 bases and J 0 bases, with 13 bases left between them. Germline CDR1 reads DFQATT; CDR2 reads SNEGSKA (reference sequence). CDR3 amino acids: CSAISQGAAKNIQYF. The DNA for the CDR3 is TGCAGTGCTATTTCGCAGGGCGCAGCCAAAAACATTCAGTACTTC.

This clonotype was recorded a few times. The chain joins TRBV5-1 to TRBJ2-3; D is perhaps TRBD1 (5 bases). Trimming took off 0 bases at V and 4 bases at J, with 12 bases between the two ends. This CDR3 has 15 residues. The germline CDR1 and CDR2 sequences are SGHRS and YFSETQ. The CDR3 protein is CASSLGQGRADTQYF. DNA of the CDR3: TGCGCCAGCAGCTTGGGTCAGGGTCGAGCAGATACGCAGTATTTT.

The chain couples TRBV7-2 to TRBJ2-3; D is unresolved. Germline V lookup: CDR1 SGHTA, CDR2 FQGNSA. Trimming stripped 3 bases from V and 1 base from J, with 8 bases between. The CDR3 is 14 amino acids. CDR3 in amino acids: CASSFNPGTDTQYF. CDR3 bases: TGTGCCAGCAGCTTTAACCCGGGCACAGATACGCAGTATTTT.

The genes are TRBV28 and TRBJ1-1; the D is unclear. This CDR3 spans 12 amino acids. V was pared by 5 bases and J by 1 base, with 5 bases between. Germline-derived CDR1 and CDR2 are MDHEN and SYDVKM. This CDR3 reads CASSITNTEAFF. Here the CDR3 DNA reads TGTGCCAGCAGTATTACGAACACTGAAGCTTTCTTT. The entire variable domain, with the rest obtained from reference TRBV28 and TRBJ1-1, is as follows: DVKVTQSSRYLVKRTGEKVFLECVQDMDHENMFWYRQDPGLGLRLIYFSYDVKMKEKGDIPEGYSVSREKKERFSLILESASTNQTSMYLCASSITNTEAFFGQGTRLTVV.

This clonotype was seen a handful of times. The chain has TRBV6-5 and TRBJ2-7, with D uncertain. The germline gives CDR1 MNHEY, CDR2 SVGAGI. The V end lost 0 bases, the J end lost 2 bases, and 8 bases lay between the germline ends. CDR3 length: 14 amino acids. The CDR3 DNA sequence: TGTGCCAGCAGTTACTCGGTAGGCACCTACGAGCAGTACTTC. Translated, it gives CASSYSVGTYEQYF.

This clonotype was seen more than once but under ten times. The rearrangement uses TRBV20-1 and TRBJ2-5; unclear D gene. The CDR3 covers 10 residues. Germline V CDR1 and CDR2: DFQATT, SNEGSKA (reference sequence). Trimming removed 4 bases from V and 4 bases from J, with 4 bases in between. Here the CDR3 DNA reads TGCAGTGCTATCGGAGAGACCCAGTACTTC. This gives the protein CSAIGETQYF.

This clonotype came up a few times. The chain combines TRBV29-1 with TRBJ2-2; D is ambiguous. Per germline, CDR1 SQVTM and CDR2 ANQGSEA. With 7 bases removed from V and 1 base from J, the gap between germline ends came to 13 bases. The CDR3 consists of 14 residues. This chain's CDR3 is CSAAVVGNTGELFF. CDR3 nucleotides: TGCAGCGCCGCGGTGGTAGGGAACACCGGGGAGCTGTTTTTT.

V is TRBV20-1 and J is TRBJ2-7; D not resolved. This CDR3 region has 13 residues. Trimming removed 3 bases from V and 0 bases from J, with 9 bases in between. CDR1 is DFQATT and CDR2 is SNEGSKA in the germline V gene (reference sequence). CDR3 region: CSASYASSYEQYF. The CDR3 DNA sequence: TGCAGTGCTAGCTACGCCAGCTCCTACGAGCAGTACTTC.

This clonotype was counted a few times. V is TRBV20-1 and J is TRBJ2-4; no firm D call. The ends were cut back, 6 bases at V and 3 bases at J, with 18 bases in the middle. This CDR3 has 15 residues. Germline-derived CDR1 and CDR2 are DFQATT and SNEGSKA (reference sequence). CDR3 sequence: CSANRRGAGKNIQYF. The DNA for the CDR3 is TGCAGTGCCAACCGGAGAGGTGCTGGCAAAAACATTCAGTACTTC.

This clonotype was detected a few times. This chain links TRBV27 with TRBJ1-1; D is unclear. Germline CDR1 and CDR2: MNHEY and SMNVEV (reference sequence). V lost 0 bases to trimming and J lost 2 bases, with 10 bases between them. CDR3 length: 15 amino acids. In nucleotides, the CDR3 is TGTGCCAGCAGTTTATCTCGCAGTGCAAACACTGAAGCTTTCTTT. Amino acids: CASSLSRSANTEAFF.

This clonotype turned up a few times. The gene calls are TRBV20-1 and TRBJ2-5; 13 nucleotides agree with TRBD2. Germline CDR1 DFQATT, CDR2 SNEGSKA (reference sequence). The CDR3 is 15 residues long. Trimming at V came to 2 bases and at J to 5 bases, leaving 5 bases not matched to a gene. The CDR3 spells CSARFTSGRGETQYF. The CDR3 bases are TGCAGTGCTAGATTCACTAGCGGGAGGGGGGAGACCCAGTACTTC.

CDR3 amino acids: CASGLQGGFTDTQYF. CDR3 nucleotides: TGTGCTAGTGGCCTACAGGGAGGGTTTACAGATACGCAGTATTTT. This chain uses TRBV12-5 with TRBJ2-3, with D possibly matching TRBD2 (7 bases). The CDR3 extends over 15 amino acids. Trimming cost V 6 bases and J 3 bases, with 16 bases left between them. The germline CDR1 and CDR2 sequences are LGHNT and FRNRAP. Using reference TRBV12-5 and TRBJ2-3 for the parts outside the CDR3, the full variable domain is DARVTQTPRHKVTEMGQEVTMRCQPILGHNTVFWYRQTMMQGLELLAYFRNRAPLDDSGMPKDRFSAEMPDATLATLKIQPSEPRDSAVYFCASGLQGGFTDTQYFGPGTRLTVL.

This clonotype occurred a few times. This chain uses TRBV6-6 with TRBJ1-2; 10 nucleotides match TRBD1. CDR1 MNHNY and CDR2 SVGAGI come from the germline V gene (reference sequence). CDR3 length: 14 amino acids. Trimming removed 10 bases from V and 8 bases from J; junction bases left unmatched: 13. The CDR3 DNA reads TGTGCCAACCGCCCGGGACAGGGGAGCGGGGGCTACACCTTC. Translating it yields CANRPGQGSGGYTF.

The V call is TRBV24-1, the J call TRBJ1-1, with D perhaps TRBD1 (5 bases). The CDR3 has 15 residues. Germline V gene sequence: CDR1 KGHDR, CDR2 SFDVKD. V lost 7 bases and J lost 4, with 18 bases in between. CDR3 in amino acids: CATRRTEGRSTEAFF. The DNA of the CDR3 is TGTGCCACCAGAAGGACCGAGGGACGATCCACTGAAGCTTTCTTT.

A word on this clonotype: This may come from a read error, since a much larger clone is one base off. This chain connects TRBV11-2 to TRBJ2-1; TRBD2 agrees at 7 bases. The CDR3 covers 16 residues. Germline V gene lookup returns CDR1 SGHAT and CDR2 FQNNGV. The ends lost 5 bases at V and 13 bases at J; junction bases unmatched: 20. CDR3 bases: TGTGCCAGCAGCCAAACGTTTTGGGGAGGGGATGAGACCCAGTTCTTC. It specifies CASSQTFWGGDETQFF.

This chain connects TRBV3-1 to TRBJ1-1; D possibly corresponds to TRBD1 (6 bases). The CDR3 loop spans 14 amino acids. V was trimmed by 4 bases and J by 5 bases, leaving 14 bases between them. Germline CDR1 and CDR2: LGHDT and YNNKEL (reference sequence). The CDR3 DNA reads as TGTGCCAGCAGCCTCCGGGAGGGGGTTACTGAAGCTTTCTTT. The encoded protein is CASSLREGVTEAFF.

The sample holds one count of this clonotype. This may arise from a read error, as a much more abundant clone is one base away. The chain has TRBV18 and TRBJ2-3; D unresolved. The CDR3 is 15 residues long. Germline lookup yields CDR1 KGHSH and CDR2 LQKENI. CDR3 residues: CVSSPNLLNTDTQYF. The CDR3 DNA sequence: TGTGTCAGCTCACCTAATCTCCTGAACACAGATACGCAGTATTTT.